Shown below are 21 T cell receptor beta chains from a single sample sequenced in a study of blood T cell repertoires in COVID-19. TCRdb's copy holds only in-frame clones and misses some; the assay was immunoSEQ multiplex PCR. This repertoire shows about 85,000 clones, 90% found once; its top ten account for roughly 4.5%. The sample was peripheral blood. The source of these receptors is an elderly woman with active or convalescent COVID-19.

The V and J genes are TRBV3-1 (or the pseudogene TRBV3-2) and TRBJ2-2; 11 bases match TRBD2. The length of the CDR3 is 16 residues. Germline lookup yields CDR1 LGHDT and CDR2 YNNKEL (reference sequence). J gave up 1 base and V 4 bases, and 2 bases lay outside the gene matches. The chain's CDR3 is CASSPGTSGNTGELFF. In DNA, the CDR3 is TGTGCCAGCAGCCCTGGGACTAGCGGGAACACCGGGGAGCTGTTTTTT.

The chain has TRBV10-3 and TRBJ2-5; 9 bases align to TRBD1. Germline assignment: CDR1 ENHRY and CDR2 SYGVKD. CDR3 length equals 17 residues. V gave up 2 bases and J gave up 1 base; unmatched junction bases: 8. CDR3 protein: CAISEGQGTGTQETQYF. The CDR3 nucleotides are TGTGCCATCAGTGAGGGTCAAGGGACAGGGACCCAAGAGACCCAGTACTTC.

This clone has more than one count but fewer than ten. The V call is TRBV19, the J call TRBJ2-1, with D uncertain. The V end lost 3 bases, the J end lost 4 bases, and 13 bases lay between the germline ends. Germline CDR1 reads LNHDA; CDR2 reads SQIVND (reference sequence). The CDR3 consists of 15 residues. The DNA for the CDR3 is TGTGCCAGTAGTATCAGACAAGTAAAATACAATGAGCAGTTCTTC. Amino acids: CASSIRQVKYNEQFF.

The chain employs TRBV4-3 and TRBJ2-1; 9 bases match TRBD2. Germline CDR1 is LGHNA and CDR2 is YSLEER. The CDR3 loop spans 19 amino acids. The V gene end was trimmed by 0 bases and the J gene end by 2 bases; junction bases not matched to a gene: 11. The CDR3 here is CASSQDRGALAGTYNEQFF. CDR3 sequence (DNA): TGCGCCAGCAGCCAAGATCGGGGGGCACTAGCGGGCACCTACAATGAGCAGTTCTTC.

The V gene is TRBV6-2 or TRBV6-3, the J gene TRBJ1-5; D gene unclear. Germline V gene data show CDR1 as MNHEY and CDR2 as SVGEGT. CDR3 length: 13 amino acids. Between the trimmed V and J ends, which lost 1 base and 4 bases, there was a span of 5 bases. The CDR3 nucleotides are TGTGCCAGCAGTTACTTTGCGAATCAGCCCCAGCATTTT. Its translation: CASSYFANQPQHF.

This chain links TRBV1 with TRBJ1-1; the table's D call, TRBD1, was not checked against the DNA. TRBV1 is described as a pseudogene. The CDR3 covers 15 residues. CDR3 DNA: TGCACCCTCCCCTCGGTCGGGGACACGAACACTGAAGCTTTCTTT. Its protein product is CTLPSVGDTNTEAFF.

V is TRBV28 and J is TRBJ1-5, with TRBD1 as a possible D gene (6 bases). There are 16 residues in the CDR3. The V end was cut by 2 bases, the J end by 0 bases, with 11 bases between. Germline V gives CDR1 MDHEN, CDR2 SYDVKM. Here the CDR3 reads CASSLQGRGSNQPQHF. The CDR3 bases are TGTGCCAGCAGTTTACAGGGGAGGGGTAGCAATCAGCCCCAGCATTTT.

The genes are TRBV5-1 and TRBJ2-3, with 12 positions matching TRBD2. Germline values: CDR1 SGHRS, CDR2 YFSETQ. CDR3 size: 15 residues. Unmatched junction bases numbered 6, after V lost 5 bases and J lost 5 bases. CDR3 protein: CASRTGLAGVDTQYF. CDR3 sequence (DNA): TGCGCCAGCAGGACGGGACTAGCGGGTGTAGATACGCAGTATTTT.

The genes are TRBV7-9 and TRBJ1-1, with 7 bases lining up with TRBD1. The CDR3 loop spans 14 amino acids. V lost 5 bases, J lost 1 base, and 4 bases stayed unmatched. Germline CDR1 and CDR2: SEHNR and FQNEAQ (reference sequence). Here the CDR3 reads CASSLGQTNTEAFF. In nucleotides, the CDR3 is TGTGCCAGCAGCCTGGGACAGACGAACACTGAAGCTTTCTTT.

This clone was recorded only once. This chain connects TRBV28 to TRBJ1-2, with D unclear. This CDR3 region has 12 residues. V was trimmed by 6 bases and J by 8 bases, leaving 13 bases between them. The germline V gene has CDR1 MDHEN and CDR2 SYDVKM. CDR3 sequence: CASSSVEKGYTF. The CDR3 region has the DNA TGTGCCAGCAGCTCCGTCGAGAAAGGCTACACCTTC.

The chain is built from TRBV12-3 or TRBV12-4 and TRBJ1-2, with D possibly matching TRBD1 (5 bases). The length of the CDR3 is 12 residues. The V gene lost 7 bases and the J gene lost 4 bases, with 10 bases spanning the gap. Written as DNA, the CDR3 is TGTGCCAGCACCAGGGAGGGCTATGGCTACACCTTC. Its protein is CASTREGYGYTF.

The V gene is TRBV18, the J gene TRBJ1-5; D is ambiguous. Trimming took 0 bases from V and 1 from J, leaving 13 bases between them. Per the germline V gene, CDR1 is KGHSH and CDR2 is LQKENI. CDR3 size: 17 residues. CDR3 nucleotides: TGTGCCAGCTCACCACCTGGAGGAGGGTTGAGCAATCAGCCCCAGCATTTT. It is translated as CASSPPGGGLSNQPQHF.

This chain uses TRBV20-1 with TRBJ1-2; D unresolved. V shed 3 bases and J shed 8 bases, with 4 bases lying between them. The CDR3 runs 9 residues. The germline CDR1 and CDR2 sequences are DFQATT and SNEGSKA (reference sequence). The chain's CDR3 is CSASSGYTF. The CDR3, as DNA: TGCAGTGCTAGTAGCGGCTACACCTTC.

V and J are TRBV27 and TRBJ2-4; the D is unclear. The CDR3 is 18 amino acids. V was pared by 5 bases and J by 2 bases, with 22 bases between. Per the germline V gene, CDR1 is MNHEY and CDR2 is SMNVEV (reference sequence). The CDR3 region has the DNA TGTGCCAGCAGTCCCCTCCCTGATGGGCCGACGACCAAAAACATTCAGTACTTC. Its translation is CASSPLPDGPTTKNIQYF.

DNA for the CDR3: TGTGCCAGCACCCTGGACAGGGTTGTTAATGGCTACACCTTC. It translates to CASTLDRVVNGYTF. The chain uses TRBV6-5 and TRBJ1-2, with 8 bases matching TRBD1. V was clipped by 7 bases and J by 6 bases; unmatched bases: 10. From germline, CDR1 is MNHEY and CDR2 SVGAGI. The CDR3 contains 14 residues.

The gene calls are TRBV6-5 and TRBJ2-1; 8 bases line up with TRBD1. The CDR3 contains 14 residues. V was pared by 5 bases and J by 10 bases, with 10 bases of the junction left unmatched. Germline V gene lookup returns CDR1 MNHEY and CDR2 SVGAGI. CDR3 nucleotides: TGTGCCAGCAGTCCGCCCGGACAGGGCCACGAGCAGTTCTTC. This gives the protein CASSPPGQGHEQFF.

The chain combines TRBV7-2 with TRBJ1-2; D uncertain. Deletions cut 0 bases from V and 4 bases from J, with 15 bases between. Germline assignment: CDR1 SGHTA and CDR2 FQGNSA. The length of the CDR3 is 16 residues. The CDR3 protein is CASSLAVAGQSYGYTF. The CDR3 nucleotides are TGTGCCAGCAGCTTAGCAGTCGCGGGCCAGAGCTATGGCTACACCTTC.

This sequence joins TRBV11-2 and TRBJ1-2; 7 positions match TRBD1. CDR1 SGHAT and CDR2 FQNNGV come from the germline V gene. There are 15 residues in the CDR3. V was clipped by 5 bases and J by 4 bases; unmatched bases: 10. The chain's CDR3 is CASSPTRQGSYGYTF. In DNA form, the CDR3 reads TGTGCCAGCAGCCCCACCAGACAGGGATCCTATGGCTACACCTTC. The complete variable domain, with remaining parts taken from reference TRBV11-2 and TRBJ1-2, reads EAGVAQSPRYKIIEKRQSVAFWCNPISGHATLYWYQQILGQGPKLLIQFQNNGVVDDSQLPKDRFSAERLKGVDSTLKIQPAKLEDSAVYLCASSPTRQGSYGYTFGSGTRLTVV.

The rearrangement uses TRBV27 and TRBJ2-2; 7 bases map to TRBD1. This CDR3 has 12 residues. The germline CDR1 and CDR2 sequences are MNHEY and SMNVEV (reference sequence). J gave up 8 bases and V 4 bases, and 1 base lay outside the gene matches. CDR3 region: CASSSGGGELFF. The DNA for the CDR3 is TGTGCCAGCAGTTCAGGGGGAGGGGAGCTGTTTTTT.

The sample holds one count of this clone. V usage is TRBV29-1 and J usage is TRBJ2-5, with 7 bases lining up with TRBD1. CDR3 size: 13 residues. Germline V gene lookup returns CDR1 SQVTM and CDR2 ANQGSEA. V lost 7 bases to trimming and J lost 2 bases; unmatched junction nucleotides: 7. The CDR3 sequence is CSAGQYEQETQYF. The CDR3 nucleotides are TGCAGCGCGGGACAGTACGAACAAGAGACCCAGTACTTC. Supplemented by reference TRBV29-1 and TRBJ2-5, the full variable domain reads SAVISQKPSRDICQRGTSLTIQCQVDSQVTMMFWYRQQPGQSLTLIATANQGSEATYESGFVIDKFPISRPNLTFSTLTVSNMSPEDSSIYLCSAGQYEQETQYFGPGTRLLVL.

This CDR3 is CASSPQPGQGTLNTEAFF. DNA of the CDR3: TGCGCCAGCAGCCCGCAGCCGGGACAGGGCACTTTGAACACTGAAGCTTTCTTT. The chain couples TRBV5-1 to TRBJ1-1; TRBD1 aligns across 9 bases. V was pared by 4 bases and J by 0 bases, with 13 bases of the junction left unmatched. The CDR3 sequence is 18 residues long. In germline, CDR1 is SGHRS, CDR2 YFSETQ.